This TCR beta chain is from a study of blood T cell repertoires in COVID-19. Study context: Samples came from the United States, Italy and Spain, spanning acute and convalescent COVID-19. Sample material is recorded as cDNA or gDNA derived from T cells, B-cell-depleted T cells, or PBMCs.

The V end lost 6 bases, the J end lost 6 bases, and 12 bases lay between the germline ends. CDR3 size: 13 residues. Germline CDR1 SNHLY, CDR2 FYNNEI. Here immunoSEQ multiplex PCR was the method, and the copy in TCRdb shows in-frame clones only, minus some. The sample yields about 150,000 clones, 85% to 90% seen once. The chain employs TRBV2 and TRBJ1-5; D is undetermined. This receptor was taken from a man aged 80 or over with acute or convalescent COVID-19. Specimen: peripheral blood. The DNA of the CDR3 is TGTGCCAGCAGACAGCACCAGACTCAGCCCCAGCATTTT. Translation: CASRQHQTQPQHF.